This T cell receptor (beta chain) was sequenced for a study of T cells after yellow fever vaccination. This clonotype was seen many times. One entry per CDR3 protein results from TCRdb running MiXCR on the 5' RACE reads. The table includes around 590,000 distinct CDR3 sequences, around an eighth detected once. The length of the CDR3 is 13 residues. Between the trimmed V and J ends, which lost 10 bases and 0 bases, there was a span of 10 bases. This TCR came from a man aged 30 to 39 who received the YFV17D yellow fever vaccine. The chain joins TRBV12-3 or TRBV12-4 to TRBJ2-1, with unresolved D. This material consisted of PBMCs, taken on the day of the yellow fever booster vaccination. This chain's CDR3 is CANSRSSYNEQFF. Written as DNA, the CDR3 is TGTGCCAACTCGAGAAGCTCCTACAATGAGCAGTTCTTC.